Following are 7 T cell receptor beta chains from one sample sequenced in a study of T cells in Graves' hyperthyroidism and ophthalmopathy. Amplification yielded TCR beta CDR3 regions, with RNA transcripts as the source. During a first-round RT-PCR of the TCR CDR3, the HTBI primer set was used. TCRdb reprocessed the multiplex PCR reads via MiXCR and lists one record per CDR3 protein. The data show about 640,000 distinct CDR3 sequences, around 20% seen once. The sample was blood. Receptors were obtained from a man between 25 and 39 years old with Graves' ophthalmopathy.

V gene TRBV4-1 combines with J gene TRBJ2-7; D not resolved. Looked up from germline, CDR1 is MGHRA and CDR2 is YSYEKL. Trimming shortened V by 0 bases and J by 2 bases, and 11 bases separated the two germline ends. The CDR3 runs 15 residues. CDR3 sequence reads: CASSQDQRQTYEQYF. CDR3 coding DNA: TGCGCCAGCAGCCAAGATCAACGGCAGACCTACGAGCAGTACTTC.

CDR3 sequence reads: CASSHLFGDEQYF. In DNA form, the CDR3 reads TGCGCCAGCAGCCACCTCTTCGGGGACGAGCAGTACTTC. This chain uses TRBV4-1 with TRBJ2-7; D may be TRBD2 (5 bases). CDR1 is MGHRA and CDR2 is YSYEKL in the germline V gene. V was pared by 3 bases and J by 5 bases, with 11 bases between. The CDR3 totals 13 residues.

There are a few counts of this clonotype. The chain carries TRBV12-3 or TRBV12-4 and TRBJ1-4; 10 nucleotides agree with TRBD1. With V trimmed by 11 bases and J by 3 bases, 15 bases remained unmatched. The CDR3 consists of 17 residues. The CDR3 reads CASHHGQGVVANEKLFF. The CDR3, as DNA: TGTGCCTCCCACCATGGACAGGGGGTGGTGGCTAATGAAAAACTGTTTTTT.

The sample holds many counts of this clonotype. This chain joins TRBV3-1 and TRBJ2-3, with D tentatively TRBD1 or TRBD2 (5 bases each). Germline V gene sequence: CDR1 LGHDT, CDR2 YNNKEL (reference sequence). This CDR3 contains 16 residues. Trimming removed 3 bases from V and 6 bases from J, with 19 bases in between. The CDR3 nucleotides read TGTGCCAGCAGCCACTCACCCGGGACCCAGCGGGATACGCAGTATTTT. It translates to CASSHSPGTQRDTQYF.

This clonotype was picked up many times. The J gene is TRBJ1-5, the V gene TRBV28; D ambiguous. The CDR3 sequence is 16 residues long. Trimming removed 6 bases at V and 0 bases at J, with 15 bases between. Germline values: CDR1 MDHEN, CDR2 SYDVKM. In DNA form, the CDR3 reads TGTGCCAGCAGGCGTGGGAGTATCGATAGCAATCAGCCCCAGCATTTT. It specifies CASRRGSIDSNQPQHF.

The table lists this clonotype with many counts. CDR3 amino acids: CAISKTGTSTDTQYF. Written as DNA, the CDR3 is TGTGCCATCAGTAAGACGGGAACTAGCACAGATACGCAGTATTTT. The chain is built from TRBV10-3 and TRBJ2-3; possibly TRBD2 for D (5 bases). The germline V gene has CDR1 ENHRY and CDR2 SYGVKD. Deletions cut 5 bases from V and 0 bases from J, with 12 bases between. The CDR3 extends over 15 amino acids.

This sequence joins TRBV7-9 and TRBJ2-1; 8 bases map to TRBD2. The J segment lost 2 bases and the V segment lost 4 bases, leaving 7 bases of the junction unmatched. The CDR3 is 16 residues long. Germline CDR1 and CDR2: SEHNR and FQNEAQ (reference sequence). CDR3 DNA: TGTGCCAGCAGCTCCCGGGGTAGCGGGACCTACAATGAGCAGTTCTTC. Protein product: CASSSRGSGTYNEQFF. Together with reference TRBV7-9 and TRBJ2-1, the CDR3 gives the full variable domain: DTGVSQNPRHKITKRGQNVTFRCDPISEHNRLYWYRQTLGQGPEFLTYFQNEAQLEKSRLLSDRFSAERPKGSFSTLEIQRTEQGDSAMYLCASSSRGSGTYNEQFFGPGTRLTVL.